The 30 T cell receptor beta chains below come from one sample, sequenced in a study of tumor-infiltrating lymphocytes in primary liver carcinoma. TCR beta cDNA was made from 450 to 550 ng total RNA with a constant-region primer. A slightly modified ARM-PCR protocol with three nested multiplex PCR rounds produced these TCR beta libraries. Investigators reported that the first two PCR rounds, at 10 to 11 cycles each, used TRBV1-TRBV30 forward primers with a C-beta reverse primer. TCRdb ran MiXCR on the multiplex PCR reads and lists one entry per CDR3 protein. Of 90,000 to 150,000 distinct CDR3 sequences listed, 50% to 70% were seen once; the top ten hold roughly a tenth. Scientists recovered RNA and DNA together from around 18-30 mg of unsorted bulk tissue. Sequencing used liver tumor tissue from sampling region 1. Specified subset: tumor region T1, superior pole. The receptors here all came from a woman in her fifties or sixties with primary liver carcinoma and hepatitis B virus infection.

This clonotype has ten or more counts. The rearrangement links TRBV6-1 to TRBJ2-7, with 8 bases fitting TRBD1. The junction had 5 bases not matched to a gene; V was cut back by 3 bases and J by 1 base. Germline V gives CDR1 MNHNS, CDR2 SASEGT. This CDR3 contains 15 residues. Here the CDR3 reads CASSDLRQGSYEQYF. Here the CDR3 DNA reads TGTGCCAGCAGTGACCTGAGACAGGGGTCCTACGAGCAGTACTTC.

This clonotype was seen only a few times. The V and J genes are TRBV28 and TRBJ2-3, with 8 bases identical to TRBD1. In germline, CDR1 is MDHEN, CDR2 SYDVKM. V lost 6 bases and J lost 1; bases outside the gene matches: 6. This CDR3 is 15 amino acids long. DNA for the CDR3: TGTGCCAGCAGCCGATCGACAGGGGGCACAGATACGCAGTATTTT. Encoded protein: CASSRSTGGTDTQYF.

Comment on this clonotype: This may stem from a read error, because a much larger clone lies one nucleotide away. CDR3 in amino acids: CVSNHREVSYEQYF. The CDR3 DNA is TGTGTCAGCAATCACCGGGAGGTGTCCTACGAGCAGTACTTC. The V call is TRBV6-2 or TRBV6-3, the J call TRBJ2-7; TRBD2 matches 7 bases. The germline CDR1 and CDR2 sequences are MNHEY and SVGEGT. The CDR3 covers 14 residues.

V and J are TRBV7-9 and TRBJ2-1; TRBD1 is a possible D gene (5 bases). Germline V CDR1 and CDR2: SEHNR, FQNEAQ (reference sequence). Trimming removed 2 bases at V and 5 bases at J, with 13 bases between. This CDR3 has 15 residues. The CDR3: CASSLLGSDNNEQFF. The CDR3, as DNA: TGTGCCAGCAGCTTACTAGGGTCGGACAACAATGAGCAGTTCTTC.

Comments on this clonotype: A junction end diverges from the germline sequence, so it may reflect a read error. The chain combines TRBV11-1 with TRBJ2-7; D perhaps matches TRBD2 (6 bases). CDR1 and CDR2 from the germline V gene are SGHAT and FQDESV (reference sequence). CDR3 length: 15 residues. This chain's CDR3 is CASSWGGARAYEQYF. The CDR3 nucleotides read TGTGCTAGCAGCTGGGGCGGGGCGAGGGCCTACGAGCAGTACTTC.

About this clonotype itself: This may come from a read error, since a much larger clone is one base off. The CDR3 sequence is CASSLTGGHQLQHF. The DNA for the CDR3 is TGTGCCAGCAGCCTAACAGGGGGTCATCAGCTCCAGCATTTT. The chain combines TRBV7-8 with TRBJ1-5, with TRBD1 matching over 8 bases. The CDR3 totals 14 residues. Germline V gene lookup returns CDR1 SGHVS and CDR2 FQNEAQ.

The chain uses TRBV12-3 or TRBV12-4 and TRBJ2-2, with 9 nucleotides matching TRBD1. The junction had 2 bases not matched to a gene; V was cut back by 11 bases and J by 1 base. This CDR3 spans 13 amino acids. CDR3 DNA: TGTGCCGGGGGACAGGGGAACACCGGGGAGCTGTTTTTT. It translates to CAGGQGNTGELFF.

Note on this clonotype: A junction end diverges from the germline sequence, so it may reflect a read error. The V and J genes are TRBV5-4 and TRBJ2-5, with 7 nucleotides matching TRBD1. Germline CDR1 SGHNT, CDR2 YYREEE (reference sequence). CDR3 length: 14 residues. Here the CDR3 reads CDSSPGTAQETQYF. Here the CDR3 DNA reads TGTGACAGCAGCCCGGGGACAGCCCAAGAGACCCAGTACTTC.

A word on this clonotype: A much larger clone differs by one base, so this may be a read error. This chain joins TRBV4-1 and TRBJ2-3, with D uncertain. CDR3 length: 15 residues. The germline CDR1 and CDR2 sequences are MGHRA and YSYEKL. The CDR3 spells CTSSPIQPRTDTQYF. As DNA, the CDR3 is TGCACCAGCAGCCCGATCCAGCCTCGCACAGATACGCAGTATTTT.

The sample holds a few counts of this clonotype. The chain combines TRBV5-1 with TRBJ1-2, with 7 bases fitting TRBD1. The CDR3 is 19 amino acids. Trimming removed 4 bases from V and 0 bases from J; junction bases left unmatched: 18. Germline V gene lookup returns CDR1 SGHRS and CDR2 YFSETQ. The CDR3 spells CASSLGSGTEYITNYGYTF. The CDR3 region has the DNA TGCGCCAGCAGCCTTGGGTCGGGGACAGAGTACATTACTAACTATGGCTACACCTTC.

Turning to this clonotype: At one end the junction does not follow the germline gene, possibly because of a read error. The chain joins TRBV6-1 to TRBJ1-5; unclear D gene. The DNA end lines up better with TRBJ2-3; the J call may be wrong. Germline assignment: CDR1 MNHNS and CDR2 SASEGT. The CDR3 runs to 16 residues. CDR3 coding DNA: TGTGCCGGCAGTGAAGCGCAGTATCGTAGCAATCAGCCCCAGTATTTT. Its translation is CAGSEAQYRSNQPQYF.

On this clonotype itself: At one boundary the junction diverges from the germline segment, which might be a read error. The gene calls are TRBV12-3 or TRBV12-4 and TRBJ1-1; a possible D gene is TRBD1 (5 bases). This CDR3 is 14 amino acids long. The CDR3 nucleotides are TGTGCCAGCAGAACACGACAGACGAACGCTGAAGCTTTCTTT. Translating gives CASRTRQTNAEAFF.

On this clonotype: The junction differs from germline at one of its ends, possibly a read error. The genes are TRBV12-3 or TRBV12-4 and TRBJ1-2; D ambiguous. The CDR3 covers 17 residues. CDR3 DNA sequence: TGTGCCAACAGTTTTAGTCAAGCGGTGGCGCTGAACTATGGCTACACCTTC. Its translation: CANSFSQAVALNYGYTF.

Regarding this clonotype: A much bigger clone sits one base away, suggesting this may be a read error. The chain joins TRBV12-3 or TRBV12-4 to TRBJ1-1, with D perhaps TRBD1 (6 bases). This CDR3 has 15 amino acids. V was shortened by 1 base and J by 3 bases, with 12 bases between the two germline ends. The CDR3 reads CASSLVDRRDTEAFF. CDR3 DNA: TGTGCCAGCAGTTTAGTAGACAGGAGGGACACTGAAGCTTTCTTT.

In the case of this clonotype: Germline is not matched at one junction end, which may reflect a read error. This rearrangement joins TRBV11-2 to TRBJ1-2; TRBD1 agrees at 9 bases. Germline V gene lookup returns CDR1 SGHAT and CDR2 FQNNGV. The CDR3 runs to 17 residues. The CDR3 nucleotides are TGTGCCAGCAGTTTAGACTCCGGGACAGGGAGAATCTATGGCTACACCTTC. This encodes CASSLDSGTGRIYGYTF.

The chain carries TRBV11-2 and TRBJ2-7; 7 bases line up with TRBD1. The J call may not be correct, given that the DNA end is closer to TRBJ2-1. The germline V gene encodes CDR1 SGHAT and CDR2 FQNNGV. The CDR3 has 15 residues. CDR3 sequence (DNA): TGTGCCAGCAGCTTAAACAGGGGAATTCCCTACGAGCAGTTCTTC. It yields the protein CASSLNRGIPYEQFF.

Comments on this clonotype: A read error may produce the germline difference seen at one junction end. This CDR3 is CAGSLDRRTQYF. Here the CDR3 DNA reads TGTGCCGGCAGCTTAGATCGTAGGACGCAGTATTTT. The chain is built from TRBV11-3 and TRBJ2-3; D is ambiguous. The CDR3 covers 12 residues. CDR1 and CDR2 from the germline V gene are SGHNT and YENEEA. The whole variable domain, remainder taken from reference TRBV11-3 and TRBJ2-3, is EAGVVQSPRYKIIEKKQPVAFWCNPISGHNTLYWYLQNLGQGPELLIRYENEEAVDDSQLPKDRFSAERLKGVDSTLKIQPAELGDSAVYLCAGSLDRRTQYFGPGTRLTVL.

Comments on this clonotype: One base away lies a much larger clone, so this may be a sequencing read error. V and J are TRBV12-3 or TRBV12-4 and TRBJ2-7; 7 bases agree with TRBD1. CDR3 length equals 15 residues. The CDR3 nucleotides are TGTGCCAGCAGTCCGACCGGGACAGCTTCCTACAAGCAGTACTTC. This gives the protein CASSPTGTASYKQYF.

With regard to this clonotype: Being one base from a much bigger clone, this may be a read error. The CDR3 spells CASSPTGTSRISTYEQYF. DNA of the CDR3: TGTGCCAGCAGTCCAACCGGGACTAGCCGTATTAGTACCTACGAGCAGTACTTC. This rearrangement joins TRBV6-5 to TRBJ2-7; 9 nucleotides match TRBD2. With V trimmed by 5 bases and J by 2 bases, 16 bases remained unmatched. The CDR3 loop spans 18 amino acids. Germline V gives CDR1 MNHEY, CDR2 SVGAGI.

At least ten counts were recorded for this clonotype. The V call is TRBV29-1, the J call TRBJ2-2, with D tentatively TRBD1 (5 bases). The CDR3 covers 13 residues. The V gene's germline CDR1 is SQVTM and CDR2 ANQGSEA. Trimming pared 2 bases from V and 1 base from J, leaving 5 bases between. The DNA for the CDR3 is TGCAGCGTTGAACAGGGGAACACCGGGGAGCTGTTTTTT. This encodes CSVEQGNTGELFF.

The V and J genes are TRBV11-2 and TRBJ2-1, with D perhaps matching TRBD1 (6 bases). The ends were cut back, 7 bases at V and 4 bases at J, with 20 bases in the middle. This CDR3 has 16 residues. Germline loops: CDR1 SGHAT, CDR2 FQNNGV. Here the CDR3 reads CASISQQGGIYNEQFF. The DNA for the CDR3 is TGTGCCAGCATCTCCCAACAGGGTGGGATATACAATGAGCAGTTCTTC. Full variable domain (missing parts from reference TRBV11-2 and TRBJ2-1): EAGVAQSPRYKIIEKRQSVAFWCNPISGHATLYWYQQILGQGPKLLIQFQNNGVVDDSQLPKDRFSAERLKGVDSTLKIQPAKLEDSAVYLCASISQQGGIYNEQFFGPGTRLTVL.

This chain connects TRBV11-1 to TRBJ2-5, with D perhaps matching TRBD1 (5 bases). The CDR3 has 14 residues. The germline V and J ends were trimmed by 9 bases and 2 bases, with 16 bases remaining between them. From germline, CDR1 is SGHAT and CDR2 FQDESV (reference sequence). CDR3 nucleotides: TGTGCCAGTAACTTATTCAGGGATCAAGAGACCCAGTACTTC. Its translation: CASNLFRDQETQYF.

This chain uses TRBV11-2 with TRBJ2-1; D not certain. Germline V lookup: CDR1 SGHAT, CDR2 FQNNGV. The CDR3 sequence is 14 residues long. V gave up 6 bases and J gave up 9 bases, with 18 bases separating them. The CDR3 bases are TGTGCCAGCAGACATGTTCGGATGGGAACTGAGCAGTTCTTC. It translates to CASRHVRMGTEQFF.

In this sample, this clonotype turned up a few times. This rearrangement joins TRBV7-8 to TRBJ2-1, with D unclear. V lost 1 base to trimming and J lost 5 bases, with 12 bases between them. The CDR3 sequence is 15 residues long. Germline loops: CDR1 SGHVS, CDR2 FQNEAQ. CDR3 DNA sequence: TGTGCCAGCAGCTTAGTAGACGGAAGGGACAATGAGCAGTTCTTC. Residues: CASSLVDGRDNEQFF. The full variable domain, with the rest looked up from reference TRBV7-8 and TRBJ2-1, is GAGVSQSPRYKVAKRGQDVALRCDPISGHVSLFWYQQALGQGPEFLTYFQNEAQLDKSGLPSDRFFAERPEGSVSTLKIQRTQQEDSAVYLCASSLVDGRDNEQFFGPGTRLTVL.

Comment on this clonotype: The junction and the germline gene differ at one end; a read error may be behind it. This chain links TRBV11-2 with TRBJ2-3; D gene unclear. This CDR3 contains 14 residues. Germline CDR1 reads SGHAT; CDR2 reads FQNNGV. The CDR3 here is CASSLTAIVGTQYF. The CDR3 coding sequence is TGTGCTAGCAGCTTAACGGCTATCGTAGGTACGCAGTATTTT.

Comments on this clonotype: A read error is possible here, since a much larger clone lies one base away. V and J are TRBV5-4 and TRBJ2-3, with a possible D match to TRBD1 (5 bases). The J call may be wrong; the DNA end is better matched by TRBJ1-5. Germline CDR1 SGHNT, CDR2 YYREEE (reference sequence). The CDR3 totals 14 residues. The CDR3 reads CASSSGTPVNTQHF. In DNA form, the CDR3 reads TGTGCCAGCAGCTCCGGGACTCCCGTTAATACGCAGCATTTT.

This clonotype was detected ten times or more. The genes are TRBV29-1 and TRBJ1-4; 11 bases are shared with TRBD1. V shed 6 bases and J 5 bases; nucleotides not matched to a gene: 5. Germline-derived CDR1 and CDR2 are SQVTM and ANQGSEA. The CDR3 covers 14 residues. The DNA for the CDR3 is TGCAGCGTCTGGACAGGGGGCCAAAATGAAAAACTGTTTTTT. Translation: CSVWTGGQNEKLFF. Full variable domain (missing parts from reference TRBV29-1 and TRBJ1-4): SAVISQKPSRDICQRGTSLTIQCQVDSQVTMMFWYRQQPGQSLTLIATANQGSEATYESGFVIDKFPISRPNLTFSTLTVSNMSPEDSSIYLCSVWTGGQNEKLFFGSGTQLSVL.

Of note for this clonotype: A much larger clone lies one base from this, so it may be a read error. The gene calls are TRBV10-3 and TRBJ2-3, with D unresolved. The CDR3 runs 14 residues. V was cut by 3 bases and J by 1 base, with 8 bases left in between. The germline V gene encodes CDR1 ENHRY and CDR2 SYGVKD. The DNA for the CDR3 is TGTGCCATCAGTGACCAGGCTGGCACAGATACGCAGTATTTT. As protein: CAISDQAGTDTQYF.

This clonotype was seen repeatedly, ten times or more. J is TRBJ2-1 and V is TRBV5-4, with 12 bases fitting TRBD2. V shed 4 bases and J 5 bases; nucleotides not matched to a gene: 4. Germline CDR1 SGHNT, CDR2 YYREEE (reference sequence). This CDR3 has 15 residues. The CDR3 nucleotides are TGTGCCAGCAGCCCTGGACTAGCGGGAAACAATGAGCAGTTCTTC. Amino acids: CASSPGLAGNNEQFF.

The chain joins TRBV11-1 to TRBJ2-7; unclear D gene. V dropped 9 bases and J dropped 1 base, with 22 bases sitting between them. The germline V gene has CDR1 SGHAT and CDR2 FQDESV (reference sequence). The CDR3 is made up of 16 amino acids. The chain's CDR3 is CASGLNPFGQSYEQYF. The CDR3 nucleotides read TGTGCCAGTGGCTTAAACCCCTTCGGGCAATCCTACGAGCAGTACTTC.